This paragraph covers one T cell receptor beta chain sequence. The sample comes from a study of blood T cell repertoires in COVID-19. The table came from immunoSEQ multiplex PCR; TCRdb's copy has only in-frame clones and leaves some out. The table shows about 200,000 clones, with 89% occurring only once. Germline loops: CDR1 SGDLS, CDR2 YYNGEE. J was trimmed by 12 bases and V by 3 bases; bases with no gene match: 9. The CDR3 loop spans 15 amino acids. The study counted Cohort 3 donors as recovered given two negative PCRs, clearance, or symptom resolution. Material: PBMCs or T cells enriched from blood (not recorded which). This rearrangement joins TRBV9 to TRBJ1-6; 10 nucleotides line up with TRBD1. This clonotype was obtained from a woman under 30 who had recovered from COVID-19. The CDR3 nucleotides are TGTGCCAGCAGCGGGCCCCCGGGACAGGGGTTACCCCTCCACTTT. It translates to CASSGPPGQGLPLHF.